This is a list of T cell receptor beta chains from one sample in a study of tumor-infiltrating lymphocytes in primary liver carcinoma. TCRdb itself ran the multiplex PCR reads through MiXCR, one entry per CDR3 protein. The sample has more than 90,000 distinct CDR3 sequences; approximately 70% are singletons. Sequenced: liver tumor tissue from sampling region 2. The receptors derive from a woman aged 60-75 years with primary liver carcinoma and hepatitis B virus infection. Each CDR3 is given with its conserved first and last residue.

V gene	J gene	CDR3 protein
TRBV29-1	TRBJ1-2	CSVGGGQKEYGYTF
TRBV5-4	TRBJ1-4	CASSRRGTGNEKLFF
TRBV11-3	TRBJ2-1	CASSAGRRGLAGGFNEQFF
TRBV12-3/TRBV12-4	TRBJ1-5	CASSLGQIGRPQHF
TRBV11-2	TRBJ2-1	CARSPDRAHTYNEQFF
TRBV7-9	TRBJ2-2	CASSLSYGPQPGELFF
TRBV6-1	TRBJ2-1	CATIGLAVAQQFF
TRBV4-1	TRBJ2-1	CASSQEGYEHFF
TRBV6-5	TRBJ1-5	CVSSPSRGLYPQHF
TRBV29-1	TRBJ2-7	CSASDRELYEQYF
TRBV14	TRBJ2-3	CASALGTGVDTQYF
TRBV6-5	TRBJ2-5	CASSYEGLAGETQYF
TRBV11-2	TRBJ2-7	CASNLSGSLAGASYEQYF
TRBV6-2/TRBV6-3	TRBJ1-6	CASCLQGNSPLHF
TRBV6-5	TRBJ2-7	CASSYQPVAGPYEQYF